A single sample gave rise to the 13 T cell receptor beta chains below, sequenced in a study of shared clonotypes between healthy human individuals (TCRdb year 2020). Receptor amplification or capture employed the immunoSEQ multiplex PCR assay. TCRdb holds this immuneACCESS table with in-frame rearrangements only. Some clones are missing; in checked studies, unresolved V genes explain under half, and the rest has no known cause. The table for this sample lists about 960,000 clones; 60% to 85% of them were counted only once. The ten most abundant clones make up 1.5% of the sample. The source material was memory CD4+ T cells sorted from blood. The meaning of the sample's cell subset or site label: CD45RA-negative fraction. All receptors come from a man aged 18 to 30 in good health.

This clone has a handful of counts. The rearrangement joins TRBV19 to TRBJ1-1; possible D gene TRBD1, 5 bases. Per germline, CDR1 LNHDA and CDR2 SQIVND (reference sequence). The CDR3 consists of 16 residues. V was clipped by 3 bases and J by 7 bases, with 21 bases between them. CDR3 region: CASSIGTQILVGEAFF. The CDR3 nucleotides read TGTGCCAGTAGTATCGGGACTCAAATACTGGTTGGTGAAGCTTTCTTT.

The chain's CDR3 is CAISEVADLGEQYF. CDR3 in DNA: TGTGCCATCAGTGAGGTTGCGGACCTGGGTGAGCAGTACTTC. The chain is built from TRBV10-3 and TRBJ2-7, with D hard to call. The CDR3 extends over 14 amino acids. Germline V gene lookup returns CDR1 ENHRY and CDR2 SYGVKD. V was trimmed by 2 bases and J by 7 bases, leaving 15 bases between them.

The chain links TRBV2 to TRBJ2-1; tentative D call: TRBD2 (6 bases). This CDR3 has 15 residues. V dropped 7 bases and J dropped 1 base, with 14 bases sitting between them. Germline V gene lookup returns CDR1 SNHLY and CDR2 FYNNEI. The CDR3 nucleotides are TGTGCCAGCAATCTGCTAGCGTCGTCCTACAATGAGCAGTTCTTC. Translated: CASNLLASSYNEQFF.

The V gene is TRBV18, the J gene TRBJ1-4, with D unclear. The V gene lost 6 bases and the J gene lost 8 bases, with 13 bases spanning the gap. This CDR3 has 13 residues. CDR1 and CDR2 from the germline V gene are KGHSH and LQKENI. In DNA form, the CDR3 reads TGTGCCAGCTCGACGAATAACGGAGAAAAACTGTTTTTT. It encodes CASSTNNGEKLFF.

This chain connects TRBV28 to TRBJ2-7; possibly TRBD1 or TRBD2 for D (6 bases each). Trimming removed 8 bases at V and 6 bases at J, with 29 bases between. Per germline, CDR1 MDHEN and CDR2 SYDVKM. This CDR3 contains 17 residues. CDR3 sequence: CASVPSSGGKGSTEQYF. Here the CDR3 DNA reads TGTGCCAGCGTACCTTCCTCCGGGGGCAAGGGGTCTACCGAGCAGTACTTC.

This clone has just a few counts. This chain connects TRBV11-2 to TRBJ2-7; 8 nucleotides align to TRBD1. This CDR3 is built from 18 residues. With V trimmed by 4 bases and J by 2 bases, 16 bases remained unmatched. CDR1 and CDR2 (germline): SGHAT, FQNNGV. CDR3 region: CASSSKGTGTFGTYEQYF. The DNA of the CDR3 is TGTGCCAGCAGCTCAAAAGGGACAGGCACCTTTGGGACCTACGAGCAGTACTTC.

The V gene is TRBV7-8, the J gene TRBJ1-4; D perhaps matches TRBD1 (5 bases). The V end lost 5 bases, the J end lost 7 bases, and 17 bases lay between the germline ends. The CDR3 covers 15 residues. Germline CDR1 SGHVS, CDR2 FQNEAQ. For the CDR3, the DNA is TGTGCCAGCAGCCTTAGACGTGTCGGGGCTGAAAAACTGTTTTTT. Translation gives CASSLRRVGAEKLFF.

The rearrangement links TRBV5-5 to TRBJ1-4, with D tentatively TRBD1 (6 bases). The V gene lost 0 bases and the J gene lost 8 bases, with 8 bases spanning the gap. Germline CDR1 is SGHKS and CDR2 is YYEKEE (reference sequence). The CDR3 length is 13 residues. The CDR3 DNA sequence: TGTGCCAGCAGCTTGGGGACAGACGAAAAACTGTTTTTT. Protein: CASSLGTDEKLFF.

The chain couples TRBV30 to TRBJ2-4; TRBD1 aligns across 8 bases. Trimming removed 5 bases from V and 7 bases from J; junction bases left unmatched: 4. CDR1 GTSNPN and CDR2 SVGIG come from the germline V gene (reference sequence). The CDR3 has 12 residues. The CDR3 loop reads CAWSQGANIQYF. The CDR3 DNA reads TGTGCCTGGTCGCAGGGGGCGAACATTCAGTACTTC. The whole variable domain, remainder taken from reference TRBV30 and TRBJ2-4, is SQTIHQWPATLVQPVGSPLSLECTVEGTSNPNLYWYRQAAGRGLQLLFYSVGIGQISSEVPQNLSASRPQDRQFILSSKKLLLSDSGFYLCAWSQGANIQYFGAGTRLSVL.

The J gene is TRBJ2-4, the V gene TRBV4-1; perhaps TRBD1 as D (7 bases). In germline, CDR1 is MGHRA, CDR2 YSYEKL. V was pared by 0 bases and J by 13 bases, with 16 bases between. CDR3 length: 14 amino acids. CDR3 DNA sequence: TGCGCCAGCAGCCAAGAGAGGGACCAGGGGGGCCAGTACTTC. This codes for CASSQERDQGGQYF.

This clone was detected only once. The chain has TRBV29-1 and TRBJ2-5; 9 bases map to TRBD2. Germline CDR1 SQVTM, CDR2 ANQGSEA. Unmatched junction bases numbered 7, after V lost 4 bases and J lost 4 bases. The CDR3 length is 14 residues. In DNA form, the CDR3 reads TGCAGCGTTGGGGTAGCGGGAGTGGTAGAGACCCAGTACTTC. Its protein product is CSVGVAGVVETQYF.

The CDR3 protein is CASSPQVNTEAFF. The CDR3 DNA reads as TGCGCCAGCAGCCCCCAGGTGAACACTGAAGCTTTCTTT. The J gene is TRBJ1-1, the V gene TRBV5-1; D uncertain. Trimming cost V 4 bases and J 0 bases, with 7 bases left between them. CDR1 and CDR2 from the germline V gene are SGHRS and YFSETQ. This CDR3 region has 13 residues.

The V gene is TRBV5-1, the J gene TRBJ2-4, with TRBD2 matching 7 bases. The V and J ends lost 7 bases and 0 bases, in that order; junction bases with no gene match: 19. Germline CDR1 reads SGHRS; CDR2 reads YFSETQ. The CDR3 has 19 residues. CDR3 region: CASLAGREGQWIAKNIQYF. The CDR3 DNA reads TGCGCCAGCCTGGCAGGGAGGGAGGGTCAGTGGATAGCCAAAAACATTCAGTACTTC.